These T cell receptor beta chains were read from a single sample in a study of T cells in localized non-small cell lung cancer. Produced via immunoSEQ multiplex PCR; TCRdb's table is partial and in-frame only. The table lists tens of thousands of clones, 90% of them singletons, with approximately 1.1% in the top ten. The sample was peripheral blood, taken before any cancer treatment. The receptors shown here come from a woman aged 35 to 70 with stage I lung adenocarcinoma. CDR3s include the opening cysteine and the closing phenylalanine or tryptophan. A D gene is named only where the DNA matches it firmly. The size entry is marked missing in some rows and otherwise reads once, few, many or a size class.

TGTGCCAGCAGTCCAGACCTAAGCGACAGCACCGGGGAGCTGTTTTTT	CASSPDLSDSTGELFF	.	.	TRBV27	TRBJ2-2
TGTGCCAGCAGCTTTACCCGGGACTCCTACACCGGGGAGCTGTTTTTT	CASSFTRDSYTGELFF	.	.	TRBV7-2	TRBJ2-2
TGTGCCAGCAGCCAAGAGGACAGATATAGCAATCAGCCCCAGCATTTT	CASSQEDRYSNQPQHF	.	.	TRBV4-2	TRBJ1-5
TGTGCCAGCAGCTTAGAGAGGAACACTGAAGCTTTCTTT	CASSLERNTEAFF	.	few	TRBV11-2	TRBJ1-1
TGTGCCAGCAGCTGGGGGACAGTTGGAAACACCATATATTTT	CASSWGTVGNTIYF	TRBD1	few	TRBV7-9	TRBJ1-3
TGTGCCAGTAGAGTCCAGGGGACCACAGATACGCAGTATTTT	CASRVQGTTDTQYF	.	once	TRBV19	TRBJ2-3
TGTGCCATCAGTGGAGGGACTAGCGGGAGAAGGGCATCCTACGAGCAGTACTTC	CAISGGTSGRRASYEQYF	TRBD2	.	TRBV10-3	TRBJ2-7
TGCGCCAGCAGTACGGGACAGCAACAGCCCCAGCATTTT	CASSTGQQQPQHF	TRBD1	once	TRBV10-2	TRBJ1-5
TGCAGCTATCGTAGCGGGAGAGGTACCGGGGAGCTGTTTTTT	CSYRSGRGTGELFF	TRBD2	.	TRBV29-1	TRBJ2-2
TGTGCCAGCAGCTTAGGGGGATATAGCAATCAGCCCCAGCATTTT	CASSLGGYSNQPQHF	.	few	TRBV7-9	TRBJ1-5
TGTGCCAGCAGCTTGGAAGAGGTCCCAACTAATGAAAAACTGTTTTTT	CASSLEEVPTNEKLFF	.	.	TRBV7-9	TRBJ1-4
TGTGCCAGCAGCGTAACCGGGTGGGGGGGCGAAGATACGCAGTATTTT	CASSVTGWGGEDTQYF	.	.	TRBV9	TRBJ2-3
TGTGCCAGCAGCTTACAATTAGGGGTTGAGCAGTTCTTC	CASSLQLGVEQFF	.	.	TRBV7-2	TRBJ2-1
TGCGCCAGCAGCTTGGTACAACTGAGGAATCAGCTCCAGCATTTT	CASSLVQLRNQLQHF	.	.	TRBV5-1	TRBJ1-5
TGTGCCAGCAGCTGGGGGACAGGGGTTAATGAAAAACTGTTTTTT	CASSWGTGVNEKLFF	TRBD1	.	TRBV7-8	TRBJ1-4
TGTGCCAGCAGCTTGGCCCTTCAGGCGGATGAAGCTTTCTTT	CASSLALQADEAFF	.	.	TRBV5-8	TRBJ1-1
TGTGCCAGCAGCTTCCAGAGCTACAATGAGCAGTTCTTC	CASSFQSYNEQFF	.	.	TRBV7-6	TRBJ2-1
TGCGCCAGCAGCCAAGATAGGGGGGTCTCCTACAATGAGCAGTTCTTC	CASSQDRGVSYNEQFF	.	few	TRBV4-3	TRBJ2-1
TGTGCCAGCAGCGTCCTAGCGGGGGGGCCGTTGGAAAACATTCAGTACTTC	CASSVLAGGPLENIQYF	TRBD2	.	TRBV9	TRBJ2-4
TGTGCCAGCAGCTTAGTATTGACGGAGCAGTTCTTC	CASSLVLTEQFF	.	once	TRBV11-2	TRBJ2-1
TGCGCCAGCAGCACCACGGAGGCAGGAGAGCAGTACTTC	CASSTTEAGEQYF	.	.	TRBV5-1	TRBJ2-7